This TCR beta chain was captured in a study of T-cell memory formation after mild COVID-19. Overall study: Clustering of TCRs was largely donor specific.

This clonotype has only a few counts. Its antigen is unidentified. Researchers used 5'RACE with constant-segment primers to make TCR alpha and TCR beta cDNA libraries that carry sample barcodes and UMIs. MiXCR was run by TCRdb on the 5' RACE reads, yielding one entry per CDR3 protein. The sample contains approximately 150,000 distinct CDR3 sequences, around 13% of which appear only once. This CDR3 has 15 residues. V lost 1 base and J 6 bases, leaving 15 bases between the germline ends. The germline gives CDR1 SGHAT, CDR2 FQNNGV. Study-level findings and limits: Day 37-peaking second-wave clones had unconfirmed SARS-CoV-2 specificity. Day 15 to 85 contracting clones showed balanced CD4/CD8; later expanders leaned CD4+.

Source material: PBMCs or a T cell subset sorted from them (not recorded which). This receptor was taken from an adult woman who had mild COVID-19 (a few samples of this study predate the infection). Cell type and time point are not known. J is TRBJ1-2 and V is TRBV11-2, with D uncertain. CDR3 sequence (DNA): TGTGCCAGCAGCTTAGGTCTTCCTGCTAGAGATGGCTACACCTTC. Protein sequence: CASSLGLPARDGYTF.